The sequence of this T cell receptor (beta chain) was determined in a study of blood T cell repertoires in COVID-19. Study as a whole: COVID-19 samples collected from the United States, Italy and Spain covered acute and convalescent phases.

The authors' processing: Researchers report that nucleated cell counts were estimated from reference gene primer amplification. Profiling relied on immunoSEQ multiplex PCR, and the TCRdb table lists in-frame clones only, not all of them. V, J and clone size were drawn from that table, and D and trimming were deduced from the DNA. The sample gives about 220,000 clones, 85% to 90% of which show up once; around 15% is in the top ten. CDR3 length: 14 residues. V lost 2 bases and J lost 7, with 16 bases in between. The V gene's germline CDR1 is SGHDT and CDR2 YYEEEE. Participant-given clinical history determined each cohort assignment.

The chain links TRBV5-6 to TRBJ2-7; D is possibly TRBD1 (6 bases). The clonotype originates from a woman aged 50 to 60 with acute COVID-19. The sequenced sample was PBMCs or T cells enriched from blood (not recorded which). The CDR3: CASSFGLGAREQYF. CDR3 sequence (DNA): TGTGCCAGCAGCTTTGGTTTGGGGGCGCGGGAGCAGTACTTC.